This T cell receptor (beta chain) was profiled in a study of blood T cell repertoires in COVID-19. In the study overall: In each case, the material was cDNA or gDNA derived from T cells, B-cell-depleted T cells, or PBMCs.

The CDR3 sequence is 17 residues long. Germline CDR1 SGHRS, CDR2 YFSETQ. V was trimmed by 2 bases and J by 2 bases, leaving 17 bases between them. Sequencing was performed with immunoSEQ multiplex PCR; in TCRdb, only in-frame clones are kept and a portion is missing. Of about 210,000 clones in the sample, around 84% are singletons; the top ten hold around 2.7%. This receptor was identified in a man aged 55 to 70 with acute or convalescent COVID-19. Specimen: peripheral blood. The chain employs TRBV5-1 and TRBJ2-4, with D possibly TRBD2 on 6 matching bases. The DNA of the CDR3 is TGCGCCAGCAGCTTTTCCGGGACTCGGGGCTCCAAAAACATTCAGTACTTC. Amino acids: CASSFSGTRGSKNIQYF. The whole variable domain, remainder taken from reference TRBV5-1 and TRBJ2-4, is KAGVTQTPRYLIKTRGQQVTLSCSPISGHRSVSWYQQTPGQGLQFLFEYFSETQRNKGNFPGRFSGRQFSNSRSEMNVSTLELGDSALYLCASSFSGTRGSKNIQYFGAGTRLSVL.